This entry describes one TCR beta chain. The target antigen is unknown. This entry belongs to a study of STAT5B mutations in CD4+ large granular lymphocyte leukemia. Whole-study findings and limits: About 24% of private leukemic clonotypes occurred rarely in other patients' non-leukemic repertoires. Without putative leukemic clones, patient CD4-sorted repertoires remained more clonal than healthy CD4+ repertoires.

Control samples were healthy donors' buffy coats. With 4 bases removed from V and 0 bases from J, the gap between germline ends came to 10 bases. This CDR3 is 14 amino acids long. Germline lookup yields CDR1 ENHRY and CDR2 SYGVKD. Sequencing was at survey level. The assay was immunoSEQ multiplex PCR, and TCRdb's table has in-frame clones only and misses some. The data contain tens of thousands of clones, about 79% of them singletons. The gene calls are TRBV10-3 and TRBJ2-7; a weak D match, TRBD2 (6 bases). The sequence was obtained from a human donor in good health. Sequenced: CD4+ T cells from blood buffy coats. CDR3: CAISGGSGSYEQYF. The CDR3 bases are TGTGCCATCAGTGGCGGTAGCGGCTCCTACGAGCAGTACTTC.